This TCR beta chain was captured in a study of TIL therapy for anti-PD-1-resistant metastatic lung cancer. Study as a whole: Tumors carried a median around 1.4 non-synonymous mutations per megabase.

This was the immunoSEQ v3 assay. The table came from immunoSEQ multiplex PCR; TCRdb's copy has only in-frame clones and leaves some out. The table shows tens of thousands of clones, with less than 85% occurring only once. With 6 bases removed from V and 1 base from J, the gap between germline ends came to 12 bases. Germline lookup yields CDR1 MNHEY and CDR2 SVGAGI. The CDR3 spans 14 residues. Time point denoted: pre-treatment sample, taken before nivolumab and TIL therapy. The tumor samples were excised metastases, mostly pleural nodules or supraclavicular lymph nodes. The source of this sequence is a person aged 30 to 80 with non-small cell lung cancer. The sequenced sample was tumor tissue, obtained at baseline. The chain combines TRBV6-5 with TRBJ1-1; possible D gene TRBD1, 6 bases. The CDR3 region is CASSHGGSNTEAFF. CDR3 in DNA: TGTGCCAGCAGCCACGGGGGCTCGAACACTGAAGCTTTCTTT.